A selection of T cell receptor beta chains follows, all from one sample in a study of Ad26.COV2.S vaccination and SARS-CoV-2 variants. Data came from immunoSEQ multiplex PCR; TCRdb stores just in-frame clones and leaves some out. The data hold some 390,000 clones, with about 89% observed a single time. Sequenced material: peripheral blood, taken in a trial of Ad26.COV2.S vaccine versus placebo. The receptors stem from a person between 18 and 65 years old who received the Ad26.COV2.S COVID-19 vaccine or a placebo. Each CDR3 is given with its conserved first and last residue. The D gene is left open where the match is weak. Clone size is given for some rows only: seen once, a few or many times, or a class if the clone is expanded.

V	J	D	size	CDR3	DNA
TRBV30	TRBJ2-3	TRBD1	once	CAWSGGTVMADTQYF	TGTGCCTGGAGTGGGGGGACAGTGATGGCCGATACGCAGTATTTT
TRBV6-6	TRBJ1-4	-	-	CASSYNRVGEKLFF	TGTGCCAGCAGTTATAACAGGGTCGGTGAAAAACTGTTTTTT
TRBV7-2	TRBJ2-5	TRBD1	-	CASSRDRGLGTQYF	TGTGCCAGCAGTAGAGACAGGGGGCTCGGGACCCAGTACTTC
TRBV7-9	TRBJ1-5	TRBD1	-	CASSPAGGGGQPQHF	TGTGCCAGCAGCCCTGCAGGGGGCGGGGGTCAGCCCCAGCATTTT
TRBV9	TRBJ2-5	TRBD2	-	CASSVGPLSGRAIETQYF	TGTGCCAGCAGCGTAGGCCCTCTTAGCGGGAGGGCTATAGAGACCCAGTACTTC
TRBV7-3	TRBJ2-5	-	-	CASSLTGGGRSGETQYF	TGTGCCAGCAGCTTAACGGGCGGAGGACGGAGCGGGGAGACCCAGTACTTC
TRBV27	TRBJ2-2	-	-	CASSQPIKTGNTGELFF	TGTGCCAGCAGCCAGCCCATTAAGACAGGGAACACCGGGGAGCTGTTTTTT
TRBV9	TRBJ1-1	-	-	CASSVAGGTLVTEAFF	TGTGCCAGCAGCGTAGCGGGGGGCACTCTGGTAACTGAAGCTTTCTTT
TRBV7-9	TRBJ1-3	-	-	CASSLDLGARGNTIYF	TGTGCCAGCAGCTTAGACTTGGGAGCCAGAGGAAACACCATATATTTT
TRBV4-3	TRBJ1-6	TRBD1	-	CASSQDFRGQSPLHF	TGCGCCAGCAGCCAAGATTTCAGGGGGCAATCACCCCTCCACTTT
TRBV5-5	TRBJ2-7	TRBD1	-	CASSPLGDRSAEQYF	TGTGCCAGCAGCCCCCTGGGGGACAGGTCCGCCGAGCAGTACTTC
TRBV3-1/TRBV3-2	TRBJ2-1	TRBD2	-	CAISTSGRPGNEQFF	TGTGCCATCTCGACTAGCGGGAGGCCAGGGAATGAGCAGTTCTTC
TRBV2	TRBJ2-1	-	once	CASSVVGEQFF	TGTGCCAGCAGTGTAGTTGGTGAGCAGTTCTTC
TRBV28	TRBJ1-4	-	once	CASSLKGLREKLFF	TGTGCCAGCAGTTTAAAGGGGTTGAGAGAAAAACTGTTTTTT
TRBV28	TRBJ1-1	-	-	CASRSKRGMNTEAFF	TGTGCCAGCAGATCGAAAAGGGGTATGAACACTGAAGCTTTCTTT
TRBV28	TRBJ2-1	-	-	CASSLRDRGEFF	TGTGCCAGCAGTTTAAGGGACCGGGGCGAGTTCTTC
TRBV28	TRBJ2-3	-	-	CASSFQGYTDTQYF	TGTGCCAGCAGTTTTCAGGGTTACACAGATACGCAGTATTTT
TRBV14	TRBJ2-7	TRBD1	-	CASSQVIGTGVEQYF	TGTGCCAGCAGCCAAGTTATAGGGACAGGGGTCGAGCAGTACTTC
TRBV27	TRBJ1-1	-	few	CASSLVGPTEAFF	TGTGCCAGCAGTTTAGTAGGACCCACTGAAGCTTTCTTT
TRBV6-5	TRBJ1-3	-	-	CASTRDGNTIYF	TGTGCCAGCACCCGAGATGGAAACACCATATATTTT
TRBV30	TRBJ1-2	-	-	CAWSPGNYGYTF	TGTGCCTGGAGTCCGGGGAACTATGGCTACACCTTC
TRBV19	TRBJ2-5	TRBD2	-	CASRSGGAFQETQYF	TGTGCCAGTAGATCCGGGGGGGCGTTTCAAGAGACCCAGTACTTC
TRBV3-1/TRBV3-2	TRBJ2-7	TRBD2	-	CASSQVFQRERTYEQYF	TGTGCCAGCAGCCAAGTTTTCCAGCGGGAGAGAACCTACGAGCAGTACTTC
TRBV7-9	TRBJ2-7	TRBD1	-	CASSWTGTGTAYEQYF	TGTGCCAGCAGCTGGACCGGGACAGGGACTGCCTACGAGCAGTACTTC
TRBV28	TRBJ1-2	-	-	CASSYGSGNYGYTF	TGTGCCAGCAGTTACGGCAGTGGTAACTATGGCTACACCTTC
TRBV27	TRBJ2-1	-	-	CASSLLPSSYNEQFF	TGTGCCAGCAGTTTACTCCCCTCCTCCTACAATGAGCAGTTCTTC